Below, one T cell receptor (beta chain) is given with its context. The antigen remains undetermined. CDR3 length: 16 residues. Per the germline V gene, CDR1 is SGHRS and CDR2 is YFSETQ. V gave up 5 bases and J gave up 10 bases; unmatched junction bases: 9. The data originate from a study of cytomegalovirus exposure and HLA in healthy donors. Study-wide results and limits: Rates of TCR association differed by HLA locus in a later analysis, with DRB1 highest and HLA-C lowest. Within an earlier analysis, most TCR beta V segments proved productive either about 87% or about 30% of the time.

The study ran its PCR with 60 Vbeta and 13 Jbeta primers. Data came from immunoSEQ multiplex PCR; TCRdb stores just in-frame clones and leaves some out. The sample lists about 93,000 clones, about four fifths seen once, with 3.8% in the top ten. The sequence came from a man aged 45-65 years in good health and CMV-seronegative. V and J are TRBV5-1 and TRBJ2-1; 16 bases match TRBD2. Material: PBMCs. The CDR3 DNA is TGCGCCAGCAGACACGGGACTAGCGGGAGGGCAGAAGAGCAGTTCTTC. Translation gives CASRHGTSGRAEEQFF.